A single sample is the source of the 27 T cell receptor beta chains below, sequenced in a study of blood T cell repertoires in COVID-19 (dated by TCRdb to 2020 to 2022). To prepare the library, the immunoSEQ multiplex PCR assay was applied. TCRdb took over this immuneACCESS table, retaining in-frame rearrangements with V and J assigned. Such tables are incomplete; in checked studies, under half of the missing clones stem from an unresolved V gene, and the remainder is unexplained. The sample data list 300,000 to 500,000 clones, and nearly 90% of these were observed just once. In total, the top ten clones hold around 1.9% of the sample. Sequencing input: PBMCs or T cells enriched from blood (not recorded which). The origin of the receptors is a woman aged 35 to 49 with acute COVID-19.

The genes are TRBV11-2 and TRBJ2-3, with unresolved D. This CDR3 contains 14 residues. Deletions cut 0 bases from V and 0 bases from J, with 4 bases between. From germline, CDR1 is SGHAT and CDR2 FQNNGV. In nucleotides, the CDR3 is TGTGCCAGCAGCTTAGACGGGAGCACAGATACGCAGTATTTT. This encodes CASSLDGSTDTQYF.

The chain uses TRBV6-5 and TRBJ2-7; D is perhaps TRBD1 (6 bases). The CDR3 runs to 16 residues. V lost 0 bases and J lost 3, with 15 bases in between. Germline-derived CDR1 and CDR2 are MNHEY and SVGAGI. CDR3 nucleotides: TGTGCCAGCAGTTACTCGCAGGGGATCCCCCTCTACGAGCAGTACTTC. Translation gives CASSYSQGIPLYEQYF.

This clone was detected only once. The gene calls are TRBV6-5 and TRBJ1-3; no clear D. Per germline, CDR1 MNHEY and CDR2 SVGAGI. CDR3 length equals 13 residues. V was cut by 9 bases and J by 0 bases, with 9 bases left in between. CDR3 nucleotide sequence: TGTGCCAGTAGGAGGATCTCTGGAAACACCATATATTTT. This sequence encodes CASRRISGNTIYF.

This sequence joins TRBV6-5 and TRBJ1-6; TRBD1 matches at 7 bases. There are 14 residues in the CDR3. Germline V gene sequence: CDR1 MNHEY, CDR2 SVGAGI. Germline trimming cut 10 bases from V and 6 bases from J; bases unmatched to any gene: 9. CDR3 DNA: TGTGCCACCAACCCTGGACAGGTTAATTCACCCCTCCACTTT. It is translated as CATNPGQVNSPLHF.

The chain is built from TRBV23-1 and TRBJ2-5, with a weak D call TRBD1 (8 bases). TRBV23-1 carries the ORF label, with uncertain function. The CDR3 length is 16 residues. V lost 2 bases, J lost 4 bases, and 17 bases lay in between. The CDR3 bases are TGCGCCAGCAGTCAAAGCCACAGGGGGGAGGGAGAGACCCAGTACTTC. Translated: CASSQSHRGEGETQYF.

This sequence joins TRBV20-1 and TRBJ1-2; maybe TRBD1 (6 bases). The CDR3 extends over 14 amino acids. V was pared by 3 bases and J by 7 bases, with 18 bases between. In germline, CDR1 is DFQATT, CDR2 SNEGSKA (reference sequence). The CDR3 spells CSASALRGARGYTF. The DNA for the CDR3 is TGCAGTGCTAGTGCCCTTCGGGGGGCTCGTGGCTACACCTTC.

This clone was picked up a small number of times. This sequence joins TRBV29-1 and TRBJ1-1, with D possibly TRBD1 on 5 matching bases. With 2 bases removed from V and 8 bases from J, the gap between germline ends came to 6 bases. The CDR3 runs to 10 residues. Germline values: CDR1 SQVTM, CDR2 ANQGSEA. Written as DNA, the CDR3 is TGCAGCGTTGAAAAGGGGGAAGCTTTCTTT. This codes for CSVEKGEAFF.

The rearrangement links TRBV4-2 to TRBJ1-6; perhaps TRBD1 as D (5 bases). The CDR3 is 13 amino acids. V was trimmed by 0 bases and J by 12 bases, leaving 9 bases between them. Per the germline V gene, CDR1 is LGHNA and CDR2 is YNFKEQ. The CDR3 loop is CASSQEVQGPLHF. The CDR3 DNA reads TGTGCCAGCAGCCAAGAAGTTCAGGGACCCCTCCACTTT.

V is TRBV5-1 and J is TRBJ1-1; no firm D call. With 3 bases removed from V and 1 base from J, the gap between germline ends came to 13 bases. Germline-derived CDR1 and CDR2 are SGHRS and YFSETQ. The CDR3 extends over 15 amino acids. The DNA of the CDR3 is TGCGCCAGCAGCTCTGGGCCGGGGAGGAACACTGAAGCTTTCTTT. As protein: CASSSGPGRNTEAFF.

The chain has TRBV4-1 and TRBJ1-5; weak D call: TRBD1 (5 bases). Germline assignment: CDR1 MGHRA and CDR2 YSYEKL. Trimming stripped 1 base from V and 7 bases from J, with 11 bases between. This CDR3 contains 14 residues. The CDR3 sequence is CASSQVGRGQPQHF. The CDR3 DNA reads TGCGCCAGCAGCCAAGTCGGGCGGGGCCAGCCCCAGCATTTT.

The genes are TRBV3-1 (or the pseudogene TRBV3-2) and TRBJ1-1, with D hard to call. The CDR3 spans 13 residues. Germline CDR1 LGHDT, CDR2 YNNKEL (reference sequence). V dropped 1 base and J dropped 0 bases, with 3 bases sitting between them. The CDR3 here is CASSQGVNTEAFF. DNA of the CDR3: TGTGCCAGCAGCCAAGGAGTGAACACTGAAGCTTTCTTT.

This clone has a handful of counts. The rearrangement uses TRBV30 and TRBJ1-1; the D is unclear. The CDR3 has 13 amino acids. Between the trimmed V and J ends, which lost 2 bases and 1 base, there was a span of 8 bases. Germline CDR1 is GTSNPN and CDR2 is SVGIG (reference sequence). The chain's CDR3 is CAWSLGPNTEAFF. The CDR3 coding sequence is TGTGCCTGGAGTCTGGGCCCGAACACTGAAGCTTTCTTT.

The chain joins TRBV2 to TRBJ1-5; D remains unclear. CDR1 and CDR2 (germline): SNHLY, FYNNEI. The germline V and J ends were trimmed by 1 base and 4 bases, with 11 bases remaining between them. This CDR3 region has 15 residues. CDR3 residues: CASSEVKGGNQPQHF. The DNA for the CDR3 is TGTGCCAGCAGTGAAGTAAAGGGAGGGAATCAGCCCCAGCATTTT.

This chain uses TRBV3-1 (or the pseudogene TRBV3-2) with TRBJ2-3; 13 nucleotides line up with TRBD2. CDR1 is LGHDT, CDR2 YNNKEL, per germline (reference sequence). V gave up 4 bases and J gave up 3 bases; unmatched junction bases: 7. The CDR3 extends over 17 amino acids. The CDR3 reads CASSRGLAGRLTDTQYF. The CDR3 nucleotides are TGTGCCAGCAGCCGGGGACTAGCGGGGAGGCTAACAGATACGCAGTATTTT.

The CDR3 loop is CASSPPTSGDTDTQYF. The CDR3 DNA reads TGCGCCAGCAGCCCCCCGACTAGCGGAGACACAGATACGCAGTATTTT. The chain employs TRBV5-1 and TRBJ2-3, with 9 bases lining up with TRBD2. Trimming cost V 4 bases and J 2 bases; bases outside gene matches: 8. Per germline, CDR1 SGHRS and CDR2 YFSETQ. The CDR3 length is 16 residues.

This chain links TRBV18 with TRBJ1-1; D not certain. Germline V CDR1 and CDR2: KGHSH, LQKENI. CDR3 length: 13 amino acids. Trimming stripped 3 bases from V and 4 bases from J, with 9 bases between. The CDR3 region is CASSPQAPTEAFF. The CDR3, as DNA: TGTGCCAGCTCACCGCAGGCACCCACTGAAGCTTTCTTT.

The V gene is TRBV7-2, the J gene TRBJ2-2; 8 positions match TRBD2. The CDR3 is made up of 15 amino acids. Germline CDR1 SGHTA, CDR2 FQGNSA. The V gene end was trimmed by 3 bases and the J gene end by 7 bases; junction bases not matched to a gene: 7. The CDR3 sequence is CASSFDGGAGGELFF. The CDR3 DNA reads TGTGCCAGCAGCTTCGACGGGGGGGCAGGCGGGGAGCTGTTTTTT.

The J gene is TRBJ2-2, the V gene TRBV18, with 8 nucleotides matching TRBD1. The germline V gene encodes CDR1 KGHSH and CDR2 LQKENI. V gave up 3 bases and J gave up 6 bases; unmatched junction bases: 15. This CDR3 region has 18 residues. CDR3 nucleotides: TGTGCCAGCTCACCCCAAATTGGCGCAGGGGGCGTCCCCGGGGAGCTGTTTTTT. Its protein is CASSPQIGAGGVPGELFF.

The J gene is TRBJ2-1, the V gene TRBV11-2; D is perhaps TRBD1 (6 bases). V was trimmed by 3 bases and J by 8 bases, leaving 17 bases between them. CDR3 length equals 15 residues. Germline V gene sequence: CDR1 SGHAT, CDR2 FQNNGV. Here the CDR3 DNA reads TGTGCCAGCAGCTTGACAGGACCCTACAGCGATGAGCAGTTCTTC. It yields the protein CASSLTGPYSDEQFF.

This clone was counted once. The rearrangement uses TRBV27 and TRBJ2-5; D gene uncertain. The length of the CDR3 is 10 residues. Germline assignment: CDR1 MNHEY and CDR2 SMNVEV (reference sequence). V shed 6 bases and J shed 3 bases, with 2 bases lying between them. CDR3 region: CASSEETQYF. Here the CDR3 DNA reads TGTGCCAGCAGCGAAGAGACCCAGTACTTC.

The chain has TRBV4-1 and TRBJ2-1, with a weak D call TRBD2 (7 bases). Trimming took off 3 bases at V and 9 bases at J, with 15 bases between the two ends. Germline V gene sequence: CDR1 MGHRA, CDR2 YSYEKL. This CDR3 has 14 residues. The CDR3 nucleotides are TGCGCCAGCAGCCACAAGGGGGGGGGCCCTGAGCAGTTCTTC. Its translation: CASSHKGGGPEQFF.

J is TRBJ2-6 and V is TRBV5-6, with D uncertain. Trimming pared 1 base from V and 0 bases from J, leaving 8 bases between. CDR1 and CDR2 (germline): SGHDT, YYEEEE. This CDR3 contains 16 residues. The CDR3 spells CASSLIPNSGANVLTF. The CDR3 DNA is TGTGCCAGCAGCTTGATTCCCAACTCTGGGGCCAACGTCCTGACTTTC.

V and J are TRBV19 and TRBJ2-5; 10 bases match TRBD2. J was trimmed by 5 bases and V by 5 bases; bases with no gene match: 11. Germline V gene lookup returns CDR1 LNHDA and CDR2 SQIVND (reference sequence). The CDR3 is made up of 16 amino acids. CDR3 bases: TGTGCCAGTAGTCCAAAGCGGGGGGGCAGGGAGGAGACCCAGTACTTC. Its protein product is CASSPKRGGREETQYF.

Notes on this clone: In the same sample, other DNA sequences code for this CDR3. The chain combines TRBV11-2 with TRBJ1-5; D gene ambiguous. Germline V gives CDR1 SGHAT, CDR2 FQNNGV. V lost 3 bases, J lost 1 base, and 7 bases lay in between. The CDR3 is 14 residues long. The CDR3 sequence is CASSLGGSNQPQHF. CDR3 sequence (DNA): TGTGCCAGCAGCTTGGGAGGGAGCAATCAGCCCCAGCATTTT. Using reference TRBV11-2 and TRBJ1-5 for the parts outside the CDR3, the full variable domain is EAGVAQSPRYKIIEKRQSVAFWCNPISGHATLYWYQQILGQGPKLLIQFQNNGVVDDSQLPKDRFSAERLKGVDSTLKIQPAKLEDSAVYLCASSLGGSNQPQHFGDGTRLSIL.

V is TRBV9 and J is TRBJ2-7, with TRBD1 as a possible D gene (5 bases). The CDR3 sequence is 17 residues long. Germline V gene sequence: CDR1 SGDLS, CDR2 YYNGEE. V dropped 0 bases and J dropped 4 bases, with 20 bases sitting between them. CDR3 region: CASSVGAGSGQLYEQYF. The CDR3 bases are TGTGCCAGCAGCGTAGGGGCAGGGTCCGGGCAGTTGTACGAGCAGTACTTC.

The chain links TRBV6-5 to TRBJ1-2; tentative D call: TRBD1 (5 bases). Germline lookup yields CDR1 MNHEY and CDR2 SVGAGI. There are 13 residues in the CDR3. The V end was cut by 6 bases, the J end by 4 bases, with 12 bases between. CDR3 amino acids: CASRLGDLYGYTF. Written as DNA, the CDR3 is TGTGCCAGCAGGTTAGGGGATCTCTATGGCTACACCTTC.

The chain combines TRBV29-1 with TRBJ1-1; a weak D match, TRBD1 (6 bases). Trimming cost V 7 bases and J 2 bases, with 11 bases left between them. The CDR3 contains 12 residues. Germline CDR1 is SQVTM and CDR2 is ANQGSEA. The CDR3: CSAPGANTEAFF. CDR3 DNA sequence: TGCAGCGCCCCAGGGGCTAACACTGAAGCTTTCTTT. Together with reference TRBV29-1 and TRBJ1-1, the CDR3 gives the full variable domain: SAVISQKPSRDICQRGTSLTIQCQVDSQVTMMFWYRQQPGQSLTLIATANQGSEATYESGFVIDKFPISRPNLTFSTLTVSNMSPEDSSIYLCSAPGANTEAFFGQGTRLTVV.